The rows below give T cell receptor beta chains drawn from one sample of a study of shared clonotypes between healthy human individuals. Only in-frame clones appear in the TCRdb table, and some are missing; sequencing was by immunoSEQ multiplex PCR. The sample comprises roughly 2.2 million clones, approximately 95% of which are singletons, and about 0.39% rests with the top ten. The sequencing sample was made of naive CD4+ T cells from PBMCs. These receptors originate from a man aged 18 to 30 in good health. Some clones in this sample may be carry-over from other donors' samples. The CDR3 runs from the conserved cysteine through the conserved F or W. Each record gives: J gene, D gene, V gene, clone size, CDR3 DNA, CDR3 protein. A D gene is named only where the DNA matches it firmly. Clone size is stated in some rows and not others, as once, few, many or a class when expanded.

TRBJ2-7 | . | TRBV5-1 | . | TGCGCCAGCAGCTTGGATACGGCAGGCCAAGGGGAGCAGTACTTC | CASSLDTAGQGEQYF
TRBJ2-1 | . | TRBV28 | . | TGTGCCAGCAGTAAGAGACAGCGCAACAATCCCAATGAGCAGTTCTTC | CASSKRQRNNPNEQFF
TRBJ2-2 | TRBD2 | TRBV28 | . | TGTGCCAGCAGGTCCTCTAGCGGGAGGAACACCGGGGAGCTGTTTTTT | CASRSSSGRNTGELFF
TRBJ2-2 | . | TRBV6-6 | . | TGTGCCAGTCGGGTGGGCGGAGCCGGGACCGGGGAGCTGTTTTTT | CASRVGGAGTGELFF
TRBJ2-2 | TRBD2 | TRBV29-1 | . | TGCAGCGTTGAAGTCCGACTAGCGGGAGGTCCCGGGGAGCTGTTTTTT | CSVEVRLAGGPGELFF
TRBJ2-1 | TRBD2 | TRBV28 | . | TGTGCCAGCAGTTCCAGACTAGCGGAGGGCTACAATGAGCAGTTCTTC | CASSSRLAEGYNEQFF
TRBJ2-2 | . | TRBV19 | . | TGTGCCAGTAGCCGCAGGGGTCCCGGGGAGCTGTTTTTT | CASSRRGPGELFF
TRBJ1-3 | . | TRBV28 | . | TGTGCCAGCAGTCCCCACCCGGGGGGATCTGGAAACACCATATATTTT | CASSPHPGGSGNTIYF
TRBJ1-2 | TRBD1 | TRBV7-8 | . | TGTGCCAGCAGCCTTACAGGGGGTAACTATGGCTACACCTTC | CASSLTGGNYGYTF
TRBJ1-5 | . | TRBV28 | few | TGTGCCAGCAGTCCCCCCTTTCTACAGCCCCAGCATTTT | CASSPPFLQPQHF
TRBJ2-7 | . | TRBV7-9 | . | TGTGCCAGTGGTCTAACGTCCTACGAGCAGTACTTC | CASGLTSYEQYF
TRBJ1-1 | . | TRBV9 | . | TGTGCCAGCAGCGCCCAAACAATGAACACTGAAGCTTTCTTT | CASSAQTMNTEAFF
TRBJ2-3 | TRBD2 | TRBV7-7 | . | TGTGCCAGCAGCTTGGCGGGAGAAGATACGCAGTATTTT | CASSLAGEDTQYF
TRBJ2-7 | TRBD1 | TRBV6-5 | . | TGTGCCAGCAGTTACCGGGACAGTACCTACGAGCAGTACTTC | CASSYRDSTYEQYF
TRBJ2-4 | . | TRBV11-2 | . | TGTGCCAGCAGCCTAACAGGGAACCTAGCCAAAAACATTCAGTACTTC | CASSLTGNLAKNIQYF